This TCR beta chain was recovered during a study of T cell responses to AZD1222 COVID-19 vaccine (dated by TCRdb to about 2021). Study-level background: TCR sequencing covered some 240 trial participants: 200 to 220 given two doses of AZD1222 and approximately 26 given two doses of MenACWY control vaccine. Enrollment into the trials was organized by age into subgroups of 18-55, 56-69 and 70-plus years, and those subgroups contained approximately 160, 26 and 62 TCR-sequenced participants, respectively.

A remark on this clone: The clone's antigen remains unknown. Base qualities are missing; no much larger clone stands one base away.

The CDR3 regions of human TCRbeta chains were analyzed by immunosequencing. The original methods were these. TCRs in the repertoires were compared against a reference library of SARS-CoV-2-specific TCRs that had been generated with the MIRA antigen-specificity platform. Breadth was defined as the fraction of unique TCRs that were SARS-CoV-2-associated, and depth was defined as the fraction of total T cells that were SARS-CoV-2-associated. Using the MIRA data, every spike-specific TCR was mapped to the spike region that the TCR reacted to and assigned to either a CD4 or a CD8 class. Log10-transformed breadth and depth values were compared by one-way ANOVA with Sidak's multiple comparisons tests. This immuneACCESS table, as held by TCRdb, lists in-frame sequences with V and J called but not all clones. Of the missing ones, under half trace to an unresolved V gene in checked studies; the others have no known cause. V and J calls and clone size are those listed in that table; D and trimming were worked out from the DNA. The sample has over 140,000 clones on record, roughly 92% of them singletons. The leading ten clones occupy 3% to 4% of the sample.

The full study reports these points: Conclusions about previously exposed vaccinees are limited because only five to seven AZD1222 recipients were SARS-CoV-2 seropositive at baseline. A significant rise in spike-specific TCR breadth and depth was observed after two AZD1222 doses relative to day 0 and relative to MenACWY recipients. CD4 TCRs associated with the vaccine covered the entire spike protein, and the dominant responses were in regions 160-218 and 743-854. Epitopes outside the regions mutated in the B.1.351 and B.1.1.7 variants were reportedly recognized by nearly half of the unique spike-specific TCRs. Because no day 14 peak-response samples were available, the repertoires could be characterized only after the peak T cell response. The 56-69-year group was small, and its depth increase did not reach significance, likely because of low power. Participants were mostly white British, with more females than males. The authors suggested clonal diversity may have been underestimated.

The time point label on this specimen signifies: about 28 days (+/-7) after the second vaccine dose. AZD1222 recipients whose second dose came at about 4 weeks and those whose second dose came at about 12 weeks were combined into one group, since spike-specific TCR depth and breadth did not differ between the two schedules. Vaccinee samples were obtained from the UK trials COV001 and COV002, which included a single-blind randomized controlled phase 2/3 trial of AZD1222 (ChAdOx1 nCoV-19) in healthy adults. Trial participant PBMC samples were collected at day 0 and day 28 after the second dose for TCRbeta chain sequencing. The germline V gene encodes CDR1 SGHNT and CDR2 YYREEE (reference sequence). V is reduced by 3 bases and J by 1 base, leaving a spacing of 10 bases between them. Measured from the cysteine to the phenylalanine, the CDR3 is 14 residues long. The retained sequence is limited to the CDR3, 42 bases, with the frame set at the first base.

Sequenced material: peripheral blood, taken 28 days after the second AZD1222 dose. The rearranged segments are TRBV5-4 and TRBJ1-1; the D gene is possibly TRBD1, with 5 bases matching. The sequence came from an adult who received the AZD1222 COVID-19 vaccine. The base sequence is TGTGCCAGCAGCTCCCCTGGGGGGAACACTGAAGCTTTCTTT. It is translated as CASSSPGGNTEAFF.